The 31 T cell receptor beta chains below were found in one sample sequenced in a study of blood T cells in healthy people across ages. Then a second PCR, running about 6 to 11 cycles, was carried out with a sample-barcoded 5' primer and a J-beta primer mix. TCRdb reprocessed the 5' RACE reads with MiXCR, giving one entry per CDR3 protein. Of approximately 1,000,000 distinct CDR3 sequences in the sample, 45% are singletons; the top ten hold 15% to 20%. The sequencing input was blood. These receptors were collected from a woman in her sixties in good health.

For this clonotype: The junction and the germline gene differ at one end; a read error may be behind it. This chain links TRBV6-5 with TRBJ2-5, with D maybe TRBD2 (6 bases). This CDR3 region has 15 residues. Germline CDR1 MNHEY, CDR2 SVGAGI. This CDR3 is CASSYPGESQEIQYF. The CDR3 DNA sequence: TGTGCCAGCAGTTACCCGGGGGAATCACAAGAGATCCAGTACTTC.

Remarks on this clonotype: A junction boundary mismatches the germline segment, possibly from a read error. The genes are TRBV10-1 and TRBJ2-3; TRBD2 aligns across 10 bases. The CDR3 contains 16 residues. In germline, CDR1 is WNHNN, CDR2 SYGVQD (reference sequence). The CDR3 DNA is TGCGCCAGTAGTGACAGACTAGCGGGTTCAGCAGATACGCAGTATTTT. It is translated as CASSDRLAGSADTQYF.

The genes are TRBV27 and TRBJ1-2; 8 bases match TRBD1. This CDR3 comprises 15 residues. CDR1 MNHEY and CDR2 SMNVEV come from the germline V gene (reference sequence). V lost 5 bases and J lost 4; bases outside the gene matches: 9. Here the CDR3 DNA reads TGTGCCAGCAGTCTATACACAGGGGGGAGCTATGGCTACACCTTC. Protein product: CASSLYTGGSYGYTF.

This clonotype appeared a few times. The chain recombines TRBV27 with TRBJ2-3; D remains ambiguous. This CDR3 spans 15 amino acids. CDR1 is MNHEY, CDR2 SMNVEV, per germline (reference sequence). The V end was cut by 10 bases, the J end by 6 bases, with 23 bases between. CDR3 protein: CATQPRLQIWDTQYF. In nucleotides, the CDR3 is TGTGCCACCCAACCCCGACTGCAGATCTGGGATACGCAGTATTTT.

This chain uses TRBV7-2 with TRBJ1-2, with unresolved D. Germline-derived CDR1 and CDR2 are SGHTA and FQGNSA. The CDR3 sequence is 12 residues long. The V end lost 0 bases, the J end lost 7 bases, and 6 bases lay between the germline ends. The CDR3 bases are TGTGCCAGCAGCTTAGCGGGGTGTGGCTACACCTTC. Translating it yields CASSLAGCGYTF.

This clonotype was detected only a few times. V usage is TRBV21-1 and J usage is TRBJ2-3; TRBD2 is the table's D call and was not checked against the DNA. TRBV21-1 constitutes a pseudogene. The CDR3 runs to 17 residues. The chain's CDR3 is CASSKVGLGLGTDTQYF. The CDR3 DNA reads TGTGCCAGCAGCAAAGTCGGACTCGGCCTTGGCACAGATACGCAGTATTTT.

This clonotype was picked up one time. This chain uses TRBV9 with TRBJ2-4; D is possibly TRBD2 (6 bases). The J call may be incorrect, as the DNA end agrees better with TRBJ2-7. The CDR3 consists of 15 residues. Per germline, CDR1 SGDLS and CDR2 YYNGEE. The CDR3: CASSVGTNPSYEQYF. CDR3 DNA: TGTGCCAGCAGCGTAGGGACTAACCCATCCTACGAGCAGTACTTC.

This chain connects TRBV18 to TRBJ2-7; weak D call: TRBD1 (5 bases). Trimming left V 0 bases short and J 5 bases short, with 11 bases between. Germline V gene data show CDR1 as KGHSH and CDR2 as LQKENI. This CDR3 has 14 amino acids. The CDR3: CASSPPGRAHEQYF. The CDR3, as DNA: TGTGCCAGCTCACCACCGGGCAGGGCCCACGAGCAGTACTTC.

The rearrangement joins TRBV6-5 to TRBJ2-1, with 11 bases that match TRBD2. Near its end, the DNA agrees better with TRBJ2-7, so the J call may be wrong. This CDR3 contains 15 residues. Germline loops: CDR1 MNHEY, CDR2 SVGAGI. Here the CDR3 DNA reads TGTGCCAGCAGTGGGGGACTAGCGGAATACAATGAGCAGTACTTC. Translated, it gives CASSGGLAEYNEQYF.

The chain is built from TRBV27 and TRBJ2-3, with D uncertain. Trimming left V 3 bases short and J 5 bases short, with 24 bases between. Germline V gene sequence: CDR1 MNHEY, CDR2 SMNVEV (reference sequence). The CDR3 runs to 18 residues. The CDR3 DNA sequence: TGTGCCAGCAGTTTGGCCGCGGTTGGAGTACAAACTCAAGATACGCAGTATTTT. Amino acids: CASSLAAVGVQTQDTQYF.

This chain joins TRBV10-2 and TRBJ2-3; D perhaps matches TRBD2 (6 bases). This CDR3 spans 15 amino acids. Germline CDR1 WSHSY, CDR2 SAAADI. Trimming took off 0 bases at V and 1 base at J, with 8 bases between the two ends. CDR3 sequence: CASSESSGRTDTQYF. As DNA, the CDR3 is TGCGCCAGCAGTGAGTCTAGCGGTCGCACAGATACGCAGTATTTT.

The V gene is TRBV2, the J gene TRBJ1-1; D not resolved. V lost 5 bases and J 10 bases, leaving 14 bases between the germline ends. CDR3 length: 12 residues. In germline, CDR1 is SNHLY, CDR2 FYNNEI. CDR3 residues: CASSLSGEGAFF. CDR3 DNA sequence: TGTGCCAGCAGTCTATCCGGGGAAGGAGCTTTCTTT. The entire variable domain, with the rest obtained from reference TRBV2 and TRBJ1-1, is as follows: EPEVTQTPSHQVTQMGQEVILRCVPISNHLYFYWYRQILGQKVEFLVSFYNNEISEKSEIFDDQFSVERPDGSNFTLKIRSTKLEDSAMYFCASSLSGEGAFFGQGTRLTVV.

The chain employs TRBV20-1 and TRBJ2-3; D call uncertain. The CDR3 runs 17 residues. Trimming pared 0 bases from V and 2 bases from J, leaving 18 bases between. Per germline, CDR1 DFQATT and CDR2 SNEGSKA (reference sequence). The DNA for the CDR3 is TGCAGTGCTAGAGATCGGGTGCAGCGATACTTCACAGATACGCAGTATTTT. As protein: CSARDRVQRYFTDTQYF.

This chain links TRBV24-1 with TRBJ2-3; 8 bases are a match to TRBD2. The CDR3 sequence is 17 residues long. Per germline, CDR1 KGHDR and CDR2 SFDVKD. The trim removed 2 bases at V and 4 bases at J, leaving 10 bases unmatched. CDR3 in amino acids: CATSDSPNGRAADTQYF. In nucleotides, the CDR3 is TGTGCCACCAGTGATTCCCCTAACGGGAGGGCTGCAGATACGCAGTATTTT.

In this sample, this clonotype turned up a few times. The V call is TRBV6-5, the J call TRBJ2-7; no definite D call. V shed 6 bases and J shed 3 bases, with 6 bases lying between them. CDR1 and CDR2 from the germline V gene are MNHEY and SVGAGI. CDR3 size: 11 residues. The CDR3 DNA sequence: TGTGCCAGCAGAAACTTCTACGAGCAGTACTTC. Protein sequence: CASRNFYEQYF.

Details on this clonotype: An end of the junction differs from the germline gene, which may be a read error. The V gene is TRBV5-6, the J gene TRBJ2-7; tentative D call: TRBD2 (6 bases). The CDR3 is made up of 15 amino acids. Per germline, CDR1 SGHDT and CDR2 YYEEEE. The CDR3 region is CASSLMTRSSYQQYF. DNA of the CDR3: TGTGCCAGCAGCTTAATGACTAGGAGCTCCTACCAGCAGTACTTC.

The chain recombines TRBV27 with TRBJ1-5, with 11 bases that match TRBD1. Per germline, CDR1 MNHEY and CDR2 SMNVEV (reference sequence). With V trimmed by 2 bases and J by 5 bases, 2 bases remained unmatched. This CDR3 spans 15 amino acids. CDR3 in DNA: TGTGCCAGCAGTTTAGGGACAGGGGGACATCAGCCCCAGCATTTT. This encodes CASSLGTGGHQPQHF.

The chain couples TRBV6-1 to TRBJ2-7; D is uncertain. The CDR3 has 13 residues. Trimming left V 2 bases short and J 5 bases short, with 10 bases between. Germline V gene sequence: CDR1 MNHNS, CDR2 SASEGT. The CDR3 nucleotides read TGTGCCAGCAGTGAAAAACTCTTCCACGAGCAGTACTTC. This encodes CASSEKLFHEQYF.

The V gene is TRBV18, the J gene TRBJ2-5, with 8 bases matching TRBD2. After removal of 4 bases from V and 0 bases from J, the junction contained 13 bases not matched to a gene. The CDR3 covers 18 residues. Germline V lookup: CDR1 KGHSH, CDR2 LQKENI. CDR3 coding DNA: TGTGCCAGCTCACTTAGTAGCGGGAAGCGGACCAACCAAGAGACCCAGTACTTC. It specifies CASSLSSGKRTNQETQYF.

The CDR3 protein is CASSQDPDRGEPLHF. The DNA for the CDR3 is TGTGCCAGCAGCCAAGATCCGGACAGGGGGGAACCCCTCCACTTT. This chain uses TRBV4-2 with TRBJ1-6; 10 nucleotides agree with TRBD1. CDR1 is LGHNA, CDR2 YNFKEQ, per germline. Trimming cost V 0 bases and J 12 bases; bases outside gene matches: 5. CDR3 length equals 15 residues.

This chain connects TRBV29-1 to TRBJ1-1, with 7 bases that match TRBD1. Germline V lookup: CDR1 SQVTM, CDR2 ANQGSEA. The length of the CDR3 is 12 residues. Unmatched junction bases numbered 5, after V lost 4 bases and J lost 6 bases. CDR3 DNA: TGCAGCGTTGGTGCAGGGGGGTCTGAAGCTTTCTTT. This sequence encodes CSVGAGGSEAFF. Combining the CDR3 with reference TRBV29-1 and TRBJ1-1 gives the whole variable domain SAVISQKPSRDICQRGTSLTIQCQVDSQVTMMFWYRQQPGQSLTLIATANQGSEATYESGFVIDKFPISRPNLTFSTLTVSNMSPEDSSIYLCSVGAGGSEAFFGQGTRLTVV.

Here the CDR3 reads CASSAEQGNNEQFF. As DNA, the CDR3 is TGTGCCAGCAGCGCAGAACAGGGGAACAATGAGCAGTTCTTC. V usage is TRBV11-2 and J usage is TRBJ2-1; 7 positions agree with TRBD1. The CDR3 has 14 residues. The trim removed 5 bases at V and 5 bases at J, leaving 6 bases unmatched. Germline CDR1 is SGHAT and CDR2 is FQNNGV.

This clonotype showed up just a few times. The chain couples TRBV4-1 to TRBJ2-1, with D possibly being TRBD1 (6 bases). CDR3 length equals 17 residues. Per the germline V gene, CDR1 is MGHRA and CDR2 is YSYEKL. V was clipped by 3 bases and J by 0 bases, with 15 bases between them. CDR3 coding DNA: TGCGCCAGCAGCCAGCACCGGGACACGAGCTCCTACAATGAGCAGTTCTTC. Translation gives CASSQHRDTSSYNEQFF.

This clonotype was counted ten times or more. CDR3 nucleotide sequence: TGTGCCATCAGTGAGTCGGTGGGCTACGAGCAGTACTTC. This encodes CAISESVGYEQYF. This chain connects TRBV10-3 to TRBJ2-7; D is unresolved. Germline V gene data show CDR1 as ENHRY and CDR2 as SYGVKD. CDR3 length: 13 residues. Trimming pared 0 bases from V and 3 bases from J, leaving 6 bases between.

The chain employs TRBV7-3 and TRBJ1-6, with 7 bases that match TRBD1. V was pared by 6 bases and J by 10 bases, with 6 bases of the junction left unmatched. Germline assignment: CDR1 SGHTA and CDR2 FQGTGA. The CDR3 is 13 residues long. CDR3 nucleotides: TGTGCCAGCAGTTCCGACAGGGTCTCACCCCTCCACTTT. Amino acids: CASSSDRVSPLHF.

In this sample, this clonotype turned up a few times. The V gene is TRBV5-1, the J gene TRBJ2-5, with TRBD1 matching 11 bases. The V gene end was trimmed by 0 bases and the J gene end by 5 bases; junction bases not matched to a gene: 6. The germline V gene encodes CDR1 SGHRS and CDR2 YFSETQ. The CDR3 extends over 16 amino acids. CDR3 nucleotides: TGCGCCAGCAGCTTGGTCGGGACAGGGGGAATGGAGACCCAGTACTTC. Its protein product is CASSLVGTGGMETQYF.

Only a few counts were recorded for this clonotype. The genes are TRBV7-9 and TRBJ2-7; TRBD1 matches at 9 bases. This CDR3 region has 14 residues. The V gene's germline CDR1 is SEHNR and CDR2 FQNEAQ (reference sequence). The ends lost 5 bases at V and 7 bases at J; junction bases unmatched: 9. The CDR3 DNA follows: TGTGCCAGCAGCCTATACGGGACAGGGCAGGAGCAGTACTTC. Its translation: CASSLYGTGQEQYF.

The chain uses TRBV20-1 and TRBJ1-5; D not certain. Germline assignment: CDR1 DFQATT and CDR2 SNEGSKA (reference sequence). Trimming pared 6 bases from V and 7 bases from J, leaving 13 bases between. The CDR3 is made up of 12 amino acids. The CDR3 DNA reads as TGCAGTGCAAAGGTGGGGTTCCAGCCCCAGCATTTT. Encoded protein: CSAKVGFQPQHF.

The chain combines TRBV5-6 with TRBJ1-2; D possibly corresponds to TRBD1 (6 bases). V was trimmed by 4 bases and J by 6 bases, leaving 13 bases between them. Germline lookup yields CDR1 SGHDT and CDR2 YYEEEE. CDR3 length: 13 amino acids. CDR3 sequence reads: CASSPEQGNGYTF. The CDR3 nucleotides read TGTGCCAGCAGCCCCGAACAGGGAAATGGCTACACCTTC.

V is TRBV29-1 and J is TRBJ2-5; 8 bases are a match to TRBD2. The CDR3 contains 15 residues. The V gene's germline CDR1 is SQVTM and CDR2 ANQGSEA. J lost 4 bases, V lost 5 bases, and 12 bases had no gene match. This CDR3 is CSVTVSGSLTETQYF. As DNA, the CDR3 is TGCAGCGTTACCGTCAGCGGGAGTCTAACAGAGACCCAGTACTTC.

The CDR3 bases are TGTGCCAGCAGCCAAGAACAGGGAGTGGGCTATGGCTACACCTTC. Translated: CASSQEQGVGYGYTF. This sequence joins TRBV3-1 and TRBJ1-2; D may be TRBD1 (6 bases). The germline V gene encodes CDR1 LGHDT and CDR2 YNNKEL (reference sequence). Deletions cut 0 bases from V and 4 bases from J, with 12 bases between. The length of the CDR3 is 15 residues.